The subject of this entry is one T cell receptor (beta chain). Clones were read by immunoSEQ multiplex PCR, and TCRdb kept only the in-frame ones, dropping some. Here the sample spans 2 million to 3 million clones, around nine tenths being singletons. Germline V CDR1 and CDR2: SGHDN, FVKESK. Trimming pared 1 base from V and 3 bases from J, leaving 16 bases between. This CDR3 comprises 17 residues. The investigators split CD4+ cells into a CD45RA+ naive subset and a CD45RA-negative memory subset. This record belongs to a study of shared clonotypes between healthy human individuals. The specimen was naive CD4+ T cells sorted from blood. Subset noted: CD45RA+ positively selected. The sequence derives from a young man in good health. The rearrangement uses TRBV14 and TRBJ2-1; D call uncertain. The CDR3 DNA reads TGTGCCAGCAGCCAAGGTCCAAAAGGCCACCTCTACAATGAGCAGTTCTTC. Encoded protein: CASSQGPKGHLYNEQFF.